The present T cell receptor beta chain was sequenced within a study of post-analysis software for immune sequencing data. CDR3 length: 14 amino acids. Germline V gene data show CDR1 as SQVTM and CDR2 as ANQGSEA. With 7 bases removed from V and 3 bases from J, the gap between germline ends came to 18 bases. A word on this clonotype: Antigen specificity is unknown.

Study-level results: The five TRBV segments detected at higher frequency in patients than in controls included TRBV5-6, TRBV5-1 and TRBV20-1.

The TCR beta cDNA libraries carried unique molecular identifiers. TCRdb analysed the PCR reads with MiXCR anew, one entry per CDR3 protein. The data show 600,000 to 700,000 distinct CDR3 sequences, over 45% seen once. This TCR derives from a girl aged 2 to 10 with multiple sclerosis. The V call is TRBV29-1, the J call TRBJ1-2; perhaps TRBD1 as D (5 bases). The source material was blood. The CDR3 DNA reads as TGCAGCGGCGCCGGGGACGGGGTCCACTATGGCTACACCTTC. Translation gives CSGAGDGVHYGYTF.